These 23 T cell receptor beta chains share one sample of origin, sequenced in a study of beta chain features in type 1 diabetes. Broader study findings: TCRB CDR3s were moderately but significantly shorter in Type 1 diabetes patients in all four CD4+ subsets.

Antigens for these TCRs are unknown. The isolated RNA, all of it, was reverse transcribed, so expressed TCRB transcripts were what got sequenced. Method: immunoSEQ multiplex PCR; TCRdb's copy keeps in-frame clones and lacks some. Found here are around 600,000 clones, around 12% of them singletons; the top ten hold over 0.1%. What was sequenced was naive CD4+ T cells from blood. The source is a man aged 25-45 years with type 1 diabetes.

This sequence joins TRBV7-9 and TRBJ1-6; D gene ambiguous. Trimming pared 1 base from V and 7 bases from J, leaving 8 bases between. Germline V gene data show CDR1 as SEHNR and CDR2 as FQNEAQ (reference sequence). CDR3 length: 14 residues. The DNA of the CDR3 is TGTGCCAGCAGCTTAGAGGGTTTGAATTCACCCCTCCACTTT. Translated, it gives CASSLEGLNSPLHF.

The chain combines TRBV28 with TRBJ2-7, with no clear D. This CDR3 comprises 14 residues. The V and J ends lost 6 bases and 0 bases respectively, with 12 bases between them. The germline gives CDR1 MDHEN, CDR2 SYDVKM. The CDR3 sequence is CASRVGPSSYEQYF. The CDR3 DNA reads TGTGCCAGCAGGGTGGGTCCCAGCTCCTACGAGCAGTACTTC.

The chain employs TRBV18 and TRBJ2-2; tentatively, D is TRBD2 (5 bases). V was trimmed by 6 bases and J by 1 base, leaving 15 bases between them. This CDR3 has 16 residues. The germline V gene has CDR1 KGHSH and CDR2 LQKENI. The CDR3 loop reads CASSRERGKNTGELFF. As DNA, the CDR3 is TGTGCCAGCTCCCGGGAACGGGGAAAGAACACCGGGGAGCTGTTTTTT.

Points on this clone: The same CDR3 can be traced to other DNA sequences in this sample. The gene calls are TRBV10-3 and TRBJ2-5; D remains ambiguous. The CDR3 sequence is 12 residues long. Germline-derived CDR1 and CDR2 are ENHRY and SYGVKD. Between the trimmed V and J ends, which lost 2 bases and 2 bases, there was a span of 3 bases. The CDR3 DNA is TGTGCCATCAGTGAGGAACAAGAGACCCAGTACTTC. It codes for CAISEEQETQYF.

The sample holds a few counts of this clone. The chain couples TRBV19 to TRBJ2-1, with TRBD1 as a possible D gene (7 bases). V gave up 5 bases and J gave up 4 bases, with 18 bases separating them. Germline CDR1 reads LNHDA; CDR2 reads SQIVND (reference sequence). This CDR3 spans 16 amino acids. CDR3 sequence reads: CASSHQDRTNYNEQFF. The CDR3 DNA sequence: TGTGCCAGTAGTCATCAGGACAGGACTAATTACAATGAGCAGTTCTTC.

The chain uses TRBV14 and TRBJ2-7, with 10 positions matching TRBD1. J gave up 1 base and V 2 bases, and 5 bases lay outside the gene matches. Germline V gene data show CDR1 as SGHDN and CDR2 as FVKESK. The CDR3 spans 16 residues. CDR3 bases: TGTGCCAGCAGCCAATTACCGGGACAGGGGTCCTACGAGCAGTACTTC. This translates into CASSQLPGQGSYEQYF.

J is TRBJ2-1 and V is TRBV9; D perhaps matches TRBD2 (6 bases). Looked up from germline, CDR1 is SGDLS and CDR2 is YYNGEE. The CDR3 is 16 amino acids. Trimming left V 3 bases short and J 9 bases short, with 22 bases between. As DNA, the CDR3 is TGTGCCAGCAGCGCAGTACCGGGACTGGCGAGTGGTGAGCAGTTCTTC. Its protein product is CASSAVPGLASGEQFF.

The chain has TRBV29-1 and TRBJ2-7; D is possibly TRBD1 or TRBD2 (5 bases each). V was pared by 4 bases and J by 6 bases, with 13 bases between. This CDR3 comprises 12 residues. Germline V gene data show CDR1 as SQVTM and CDR2 as ANQGSEA. The chain's CDR3 is CSVGSVGGEQYF. The CDR3 DNA reads as TGCAGCGTTGGGTCAGTTGGGGGCGAGCAGTACTTC.

Worth noting for this clone: Within the sample, other DNA sequences also encode this same CDR3. The chain uses TRBV20-1 and TRBJ1-2; no reliable D call. Germline values: CDR1 DFQATT, CDR2 SNEGSKA (reference sequence). This CDR3 spans 10 amino acids. V lost 5 bases and J 3 bases, leaving 4 bases between the germline ends. The CDR3 is CSAGDYGYTF. CDR3 in DNA: TGCAGTGCTGGGGACTATGGCTACACCTTC.

The chain joins TRBV29-1 to TRBJ1-3, with 8 bases aligning to TRBD1. The CDR3 consists of 13 residues. With V trimmed by 7 bases and J by 2 bases, 4 bases remained unmatched. Germline V gene sequence: CDR1 SQVTM, CDR2 ANQGSEA. CDR3: CSASQGAGNTIYF. The DNA for the CDR3 is TGCAGCGCTTCACAGGGGGCTGGAAACACCATATATTTT.

This clone has a handful of counts. This chain connects TRBV19 to TRBJ2-4; D is tentatively TRBD1 or TRBD2 (6 bases each). Trimming cost V 0 bases and J 9 bases, with 15 bases left between them. The CDR3 sequence is 15 residues long. CDR1 and CDR2 from the germline V gene are LNHDA and SQIVND (reference sequence). The CDR3 sequence: CASSIETGALGIQYF. The CDR3 bases are TGTGCCAGTAGTATAGAGACGGGGGCATTAGGCATTCAGTACTTC.

This chain connects TRBV18 to TRBJ1-1; a weak D match, TRBD1 (6 bases). The CDR3 sequence is 16 residues long. Trimming removed 6 bases from V and 2 bases from J, with 19 bases in between. Germline loops: CDR1 KGHSH, CDR2 LQKENI. Here the CDR3 reads CASSLRYSGDNTEAFF. The CDR3 DNA reads as TGTGCCAGCTCGCTACGCTATTCAGGGGATAACACTGAAGCTTTCTTT.

The chain is built from TRBV27 and TRBJ2-1, with D perhaps matching TRBD1 or TRBD2 (5 bases each). Trimming left V 0 bases short and J 2 bases short, with 14 bases between. CDR1 is MNHEY, CDR2 SMNVEV, per germline (reference sequence). This CDR3 contains 17 residues. CDR3 nucleotides: TGTGCCAGCAGTTTATCGGGGGATTGGGGCCCCTACAATGAGCAGTTCTTC. It translates to CASSLSGDWGPYNEQFF.

The gene calls are TRBV6-5 and TRBJ2-5, with D possibly TRBD2 on 7 matching bases. This CDR3 is 14 amino acids long. V shed 5 bases and J shed 5 bases, with 15 bases lying between them. Germline CDR1 and CDR2: MNHEY and SVGAGI. The CDR3 nucleotides are TGTGCCAGCAGTCTAAATGGGGGGGCGGAGACCCAGTACTTC. Translation: CASSLNGGAETQYF.

This clone was counted between two and nine times. Sequence at one end of the junction differs from germline and may be a read error. The chain uses TRBV10-3 and TRBJ2-7, with D possibly being TRBD2 (5 bases). Germline CDR1 ENHRY, CDR2 SYGVKD. The CDR3 is made up of 15 amino acids. As DNA, the CDR3 is TGTGCCAGCAGTGAGTCGATGAGGGCCATCAACGAGCAGTACTTC. This encodes CASSESMRAINEQYF.

This clone has just a few counts. V is TRBV5-1 and J is TRBJ1-2, with 9 bases lining up with TRBD1. Germline CDR1 and CDR2: SGHRS and YFSETQ. With V trimmed by 5 bases and J by 8 bases, 10 bases remained unmatched. CDR3 size: 14 residues. The CDR3 region has the DNA TGCGCCAGCAGTACAACCGGGACAGGGAACGGCTACACCTTC. This codes for CASSTTGTGNGYTF.

This clone was detected only a few times. The chain employs TRBV25-1 and TRBJ2-5; 7 nucleotides align to TRBD2. From germline, CDR1 is MGHDK and CDR2 SYGVNS. The CDR3 has 14 amino acids. V was pared by 3 bases and J by 5 bases, with 6 bases of the junction left unmatched. The CDR3 loop reads CASSDPLGGETQYF. The CDR3 region has the DNA TGTGCCAGCAGTGATCCCCTGGGGGGGGAGACCCAGTACTTC.

This clone was counted between two and nine times. The J gene is TRBJ2-2, the V gene TRBV30, with TRBD1 identical over 11 bases. Germline values: CDR1 GTSNPN, CDR2 SVGIG (reference sequence). CDR3 size: 15 residues. V shed 0 bases, J shed 6 bases, and the junction held 3 bases outside the gene matches. The CDR3 here is CAWSVRTGGPGELFF. DNA of the CDR3: TGTGCCTGGAGTGTAAGGACAGGGGGCCCCGGGGAGCTGTTTTTT. Based on the CDR3 plus reference TRBV30 and TRBJ2-2, the full variable domain is SQTIHQWPATLVQPVGSPLSLECTVEGTSNPNLYWYRQAAGRGLQLLFYSVGIGQISSEVPQNLSASRPQDRQFILSSKKLLLSDSGFYLCAWSVRTGGPGELFFGEGSRLTVL.

The table lists this clone with a few counts. Other DNA variants within this sample encode the same CDR3. The chain combines TRBV7-2 with TRBJ2-3; 12 bases agree with TRBD2. The CDR3 totals 16 residues. The germline V gene has CDR1 SGHTA and CDR2 FQGNSA. With V trimmed by 5 bases and J by 1 base, 4 bases remained unmatched. CDR3 nucleotides: TGTGCCAGCAGCACCCGACTAGCGGGAGGCACAGATACGCAGTATTTT. This codes for CASSTRLAGGTDTQYF.

Only a few counts were recorded for this clone. Other DNA sequences in this sample translate to the same CDR3. This CDR3 is CASSLGQSNQPQHF. CDR3 nucleotide sequence: TGCGCCAGCAGCTTGGGACAGTCGAATCAGCCCCAGCATTTT. The V call is TRBV5-1, the J call TRBJ1-5; D might be TRBD1 (5 bases). CDR3 size: 14 residues. Trimming removed 0 bases at V and 4 bases at J, with 8 bases between. Per germline, CDR1 SGHRS and CDR2 YFSETQ.

Comments on this clone: Other DNA sequences within the sample encode an identical CDR3. The V and J genes are TRBV29-1 and TRBJ2-7; TRBD1 is a possible D gene (7 bases). Looked up from germline, CDR1 is SQVTM and CDR2 is ANQGSEA. Trimming shortened V by 3 bases and J by 6 bases, and 12 bases separated the two germline ends. The CDR3 loop spans 12 amino acids. CDR3 sequence (DNA): TGCAGCGTTGACAGGGGGGCGGGCGAGCAGTACTTC. Protein: CSVDRGAGEQYF.

This chain uses TRBV5-6 with TRBJ1-5; D ambiguous. The CDR3 totals 15 residues. Trimming removed 0 bases at V and 2 bases at J, with 9 bases between. Germline V gives CDR1 SGHDT, CDR2 YYEEEE. In nucleotides, the CDR3 is TGTGCCAGCAGCTTGGGCTCGGCCGGCAATCAGCCCCAGCATTTT. It translates to CASSLGSAGNQPQHF.

Regarding this clone: This sample also contains other DNA sequences that code for the same CDR3. CDR3 coding DNA: TGTGCCAGCAGCTTAGATCGGGGGGAGCAGTACTTC. Translated, it gives CASSLDRGEQYF. The chain combines TRBV7-2 with TRBJ2-7; D might be TRBD2 (6 bases). The CDR3 totals 12 residues. Between the trimmed V and J ends, which lost 1 base and 7 bases, there was a span of 8 bases. Germline values: CDR1 SGHTA, CDR2 FQGNSA.